This T cell receptor (beta chain) appears in the sequencing data of a study of control samples from healthy donors and cancer patients. The CDR3 spans 14 residues. Between the trimmed V and J ends, which lost 3 bases and 1 base, there was a span of 7 bases. Germline lookup yields CDR1 SNHLY and CDR2 FYNNEI. Only in-frame clones appear in the TCRdb table, and some are missing; sequencing was by immunoSEQ multiplex PCR. The sample lists about 99,000 clones, about 89% occurring once. J is TRBJ1-5 and V is TRBV2, with D hard to call. The receptor was derived from a man aged 60-69 years with lung cancer. The sequenced sample was PBMCs. The CDR3 nucleotides are TGTGCCAGCAGTGAGACCTCCAGCAATCAGCCCCAGCATTTT. It codes for CASSETSSNQPQHF.